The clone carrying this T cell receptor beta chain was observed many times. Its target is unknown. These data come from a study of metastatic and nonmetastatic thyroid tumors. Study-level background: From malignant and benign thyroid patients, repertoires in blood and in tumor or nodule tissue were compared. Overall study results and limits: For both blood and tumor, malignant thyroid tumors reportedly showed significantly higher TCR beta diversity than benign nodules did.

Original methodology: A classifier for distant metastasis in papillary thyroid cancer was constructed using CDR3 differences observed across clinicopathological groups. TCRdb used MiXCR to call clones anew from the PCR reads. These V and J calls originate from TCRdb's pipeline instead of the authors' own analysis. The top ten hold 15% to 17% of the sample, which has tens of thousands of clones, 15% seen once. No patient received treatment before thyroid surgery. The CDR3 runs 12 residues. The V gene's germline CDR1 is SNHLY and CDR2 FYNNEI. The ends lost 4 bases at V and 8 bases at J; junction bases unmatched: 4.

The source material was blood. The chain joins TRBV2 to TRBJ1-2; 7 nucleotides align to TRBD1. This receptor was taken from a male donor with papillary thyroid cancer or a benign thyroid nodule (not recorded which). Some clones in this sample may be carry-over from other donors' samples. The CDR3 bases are TGTGCCAGCAGTGGGGGGACAGAAGGCTACACCTTC. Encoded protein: CASSGGTEGYTF.